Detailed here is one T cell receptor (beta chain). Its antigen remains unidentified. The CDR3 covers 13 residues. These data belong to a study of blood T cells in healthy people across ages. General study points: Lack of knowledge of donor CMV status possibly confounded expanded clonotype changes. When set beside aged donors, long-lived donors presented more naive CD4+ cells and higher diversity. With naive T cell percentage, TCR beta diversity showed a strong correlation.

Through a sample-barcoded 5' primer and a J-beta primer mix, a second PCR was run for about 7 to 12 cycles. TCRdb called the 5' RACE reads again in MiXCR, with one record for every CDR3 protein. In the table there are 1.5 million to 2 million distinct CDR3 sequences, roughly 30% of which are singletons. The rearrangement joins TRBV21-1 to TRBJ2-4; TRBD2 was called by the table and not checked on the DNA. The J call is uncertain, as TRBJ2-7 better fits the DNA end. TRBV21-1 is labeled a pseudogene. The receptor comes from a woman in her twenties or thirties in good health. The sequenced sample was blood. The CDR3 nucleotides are TGTGCCAGCAGCAAGGGCCCGACCTCCGAGCAGTACTTC. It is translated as CASSKGPTSEQYF.